This entry describes one T cell receptor (beta chain). Its cognate antigen is unknown. The sample is drawn from a study of radiotherapy plus CTLA-4 blockade in lung cancer. Study context: Objective response rate was about 20%; disease control rate, 31%.

Assay: immunoSEQ multiplex PCR; the TCRdb copy retains only in-frame clones and omits some. Of fewer than 55,000 clones listed, approximately 85% were seen once; the top ten hold around a quarter. Focal radiation with ipilimumab CTLA-4 blockade was given to patients with chemo-refractory metastatic non-small-cell lung cancer. The germline V gene has CDR1 SGDLS and CDR2 YYNGEE. V shed 0 bases and J shed 0 bases, with 10 bases lying between them. The CDR3 extends over 15 amino acids. Study observations and caveats: Early clone dynamics of blood T cells, plus interferon-beta, reportedly predicted response best. Following radiotherapy plus ipilimumab, tumor-derived TCR clones expanded in the blood.

The sample in question was peripheral blood, obtained from a patient treated with radiotherapy plus ipilimumab. The V and J genes are TRBV9 and TRBJ2-7, with a weak D call TRBD1 (5 bases). This receptor was identified in a human donor with non-small cell lung cancer whose response to radiotherapy plus ipilimumab could not be evaluated. The CDR3 sequence: CASSVGRTTSYEQYF. The CDR3 coding sequence is TGTGCCAGCAGCGTAGGAAGGACAACCTCCTACGAGCAGTACTTC.